Following are 29 T cell receptor beta chains from one sample sequenced in a study of response to subunit inactivated influenza vaccine. TCRdb processed the RT-PCR reads anew with MiXCR; each CDR3 protein has one entry. The sample has around 750,000 distinct CDR3 sequences, around 20% seen once. Sequences were derived from PBMCs from blood, sampled 5 days after vaccination. The receptors originated from a man aged 45-60 years who received an inactivated influenza vaccine.

This clonotype was counted a few times. V and J are TRBV30 and TRBJ2-4; perhaps TRBD1 as D (6 bases). Germline V gene sequence: CDR1 GTSNPN, CDR2 SVGIG (reference sequence). The CDR3 is 12 amino acids. The germline V and J ends were trimmed by 3 bases and 7 bases, with 10 bases remaining between them. CDR3 nucleotide sequence: TGTGCCTGGAGAGGGGGTTGGAACATTCAGTACTTC. It codes for CAWRGGWNIQYF. Complete variable domain (other parts from reference TRBV30 and TRBJ2-4): SQTIHQWPATLVQPVGSPLSLECTVEGTSNPNLYWYRQAAGRGLQLLFYSVGIGQISSEVPQNLSASRPQDRQFILSSKKLLLSDSGFYLCAWRGGWNIQYFGAGTRLSVL.

This clonotype turned up a few times. The chain has TRBV5-1 and TRBJ1-1; no firm D call. Trimming shortened V by 3 bases and J by 3 bases, and 12 bases separated the two germline ends. The germline V gene has CDR1 SGHRS and CDR2 YFSETQ. The CDR3 runs to 14 residues. This CDR3 is CASSSGPRDTEAFF. DNA of the CDR3: TGCGCCAGCAGCTCTGGACCCCGGGACACTGAAGCTTTCTTT. The complete variable domain, with remaining parts taken from reference TRBV5-1 and TRBJ1-1, reads KAGVTQTPRYLIKTRGQQVTLSCSPISGHRSVSWYQQTPGQGLQFLFEYFSETQRNKGNFPGRFSGRQFSNSRSEMNVSTLELGDSALYLCASSSGPRDTEAFFGQGTRLTVV.

The CDR3 loop is CASSYNRRTGDQPQHF. DNA of the CDR3: TGTGCCAGCAGCTATAATAGGAGGACTGGCGATCAGCCCCAGCATTTT. V usage is TRBV6-5 and J usage is TRBJ1-5; no reliable D call. CDR3 length: 16 amino acids. The V gene's germline CDR1 is MNHEY and CDR2 SVGAGI. The V and J ends lost 6 bases and 5 bases respectively, with 20 bases between them.

CDR3 sequence (DNA): TGCGCCAGCAGCCAAGGGACAGAGAGAAGCTCCTACGAGCAGTACTTC. It specifies CASSQGTERSSYEQYF. This chain connects TRBV4-3 to TRBJ2-7; weak D call: TRBD1 (6 bases). Germline loops: CDR1 LGHNA, CDR2 YSLEER. Trimming left V 1 base short and J 0 bases short, with 13 bases between. There are 16 residues in the CDR3.

The chain uses TRBV20-1 and TRBJ2-1; D ambiguous. Trimming took 1 base from V and 0 from J, leaving 10 bases between them. CDR3 length equals 15 residues. Germline V gene lookup returns CDR1 DFQATT and CDR2 SNEGSKA (reference sequence). The CDR3 DNA sequence: TGCAGTGCTAGAGCGGCCTCAAGCTCCTACAATGAGCAGTTCTTC. Protein product: CSARAASSSYNEQFF.

In this sample, this clonotype turned up many times. The V gene is TRBV5-5, the J gene TRBJ1-3; no clear D gene. The V gene's germline CDR1 is SGHKS and CDR2 YYEKEE (reference sequence). The CDR3 has 14 residues. V gave up 3 bases and J gave up 2 bases, with 9 bases separating them. The DNA for the CDR3 is TGTGCCAGCAGCTCTCCGGGCCCTGGAAACACCATATATTTT. It specifies CASSSPGPGNTIYF. Drawing the rest from reference TRBV5-5 and TRBJ1-3, the complete variable domain is DAGVTQSPTHLIKTRGQQVTLRCSPISGHKSVSWYQQVLGQGPQFIFQYYEKEERGRGNFPDRFSARQFPNYSSELNVNALLLGDSALYLCASSSPGPGNTIYFGEGSWLTVV.

This clonotype was observed a handful of times. This sequence joins TRBV20-1 and TRBJ2-3; 12 bases fit TRBD2. CDR3 length: 15 residues. With 6 bases clipped from V and 2 bases from J, the junction kept 6 bases outside the gene matches. CDR1 is DFQATT, CDR2 SNEGSKA, per germline (reference sequence). The CDR3: CSASLAGGPTDTQYF. CDR3 in DNA: TGCAGTGCAAGCCTAGCGGGGGGGCCCACAGATACGCAGTATTTT.

V usage is TRBV5-1 and J usage is TRBJ1-5; 8 positions match TRBD1. Germline-derived CDR1 and CDR2 are SGHRS and YFSETQ. Trimming at V came to 8 bases and at J to 3 bases, leaving 10 bases not matched to a gene. This CDR3 contains 15 residues. CDR3 in amino acids: CASSAGTGDNQPQHF. In nucleotides, the CDR3 is TGCGCCAGTTCAGCCGGGACAGGAGACAATCAGCCCCAGCATTTT. Full variable domain (outside the CDR3, taken from reference TRBV5-1 and TRBJ1-5): KAGVTQTPRYLIKTRGQQVTLSCSPISGHRSVSWYQQTPGQGLQFLFEYFSETQRNKGNFPGRFSGRQFSNSRSEMNVSTLELGDSALYLCASSAGTGDNQPQHFGDGTRLSIL.

This chain connects TRBV20-1 to TRBJ2-3; D gene uncertain. Germline CDR1 and CDR2: DFQATT and SNEGSKA (reference sequence). There are 10 residues in the CDR3. The ends were cut back, 5 bases at V and 4 bases at J, with 4 bases in the middle. CDR3 sequence reads: CSAFPDTQYF. CDR3 bases: TGCAGTGCTTTTCCAGATACGCAGTATTTT.

This chain uses TRBV4-2 with TRBJ2-5, with 9 bases fitting TRBD2. Trimming at V came to 1 base and at J to 5 bases, leaving 5 bases not matched to a gene. The CDR3 runs to 15 residues. Germline-derived CDR1 and CDR2 are LGHNA and YNFKEQ. CDR3: CASSQGAGLAETQYF. For the CDR3, the DNA is TGTGCCAGCAGCCAAGGGGCCGGACTAGCGGAGACCCAGTACTTC.

This clonotype was detected a few times. The chain is built from TRBV5-1 and TRBJ1-1; D unclear. The CDR3 has 13 residues. The germline V gene has CDR1 SGHRS and CDR2 YFSETQ. The V and J ends lost 0 bases and 3 bases respectively, with 6 bases between them. The CDR3 DNA reads TGCGCCAGCAGCTTGGTTATGGACACTGAAGCTTTCTTT. Translating gives CASSLVMDTEAFF.

This clonotype came up a few times. This sequence joins TRBV3-1 and TRBJ1-5; D gene uncertain. Germline-derived CDR1 and CDR2 are LGHDT and YNNKEL (reference sequence). The ends were cut back, 3 bases at V and 7 bases at J, with 10 bases in the middle. This CDR3 spans 13 amino acids. The CDR3 sequence is CASSQGLRQPQHF. As DNA, the CDR3 is TGTGCCAGCAGCCAGGGGTTAAGGCAGCCCCAGCATTTT. Looking up the rest from reference TRBV3-1 and TRBJ1-5 gives the full variable domain: DTAVSQTPKYLVTQMGNDKSIKCEQNLGHDTMYWYKQDSKKFLKIMFSYNNKELIINETVPNRFSPKSPDKAHLNLHINSLELGDSAVYFCASSQGLRQPQHFGDGTRLSIL.

This clonotype has at least ten counts. The chain is built from TRBV29-1 and TRBJ2-5; 7 positions match TRBD2. The CDR3 consists of 14 residues. Germline assignment: CDR1 SQVTM and CDR2 ANQGSEA. Trimming cost V 4 bases and J 3 bases; bases outside gene matches: 8. For the CDR3, the DNA is TGCAGCGTTGCGTCAGCGGGGCTCAAAGAGACCCAGTACTTC. The encoded protein is CSVASAGLKETQYF.

About this clonotype itself: Without the conserved terminal phenylalanine or tryptophan, this CDR3 likely stems from a read error. No DNA is shown, since the ends of the CDR3 on it are uncertain; the CDR3 is the one TCRdb lists. This chain joins TRBV28 and TRBJ1-2. Germline V gene data show CDR1 as MDHEN and CDR2 as SYDVKM. The CDR3 is 8 residues long, ends included. CDR3: CASPRGSL.

The V gene is TRBV27, the J gene TRBJ2-7; D remains ambiguous. Per the germline V gene, CDR1 is MNHEY and CDR2 is SMNVEV (reference sequence). The CDR3 loop spans 14 amino acids. V was pared by 5 bases and J by 7 bases, with 18 bases between. The CDR3 DNA sequence: TGTGCCAGCAGTACCCGAATGCGTGGCCTGGAGCAGTACTTC. Translated: CASSTRMRGLEQYF.

The CDR3 here is CASSYSGQAAYGYTF. The DNA for the CDR3 is TGTGCCAGCAGTTACTCGGGACAGGCGGCGTATGGCTACACCTTC. The V gene is TRBV6-2 or TRBV6-3, the J gene TRBJ1-2; 8 bases line up with TRBD1. The CDR3 length is 15 residues. Germline CDR1 is MNHEY and CDR2 is SVGEGT. V shed 0 bases, J shed 5 bases, and the junction held 5 bases outside the gene matches.

This sequence joins TRBV28 and TRBJ2-5, with D possibly being TRBD2 (6 bases). Trimming shortened V by 4 bases and J by 7 bases, and 19 bases separated the two germline ends. CDR3 length: 15 amino acids. CDR1 and CDR2 (germline): MDHEN, SYDVKM. The CDR3 nucleotides are TGTGCCAGCAGTTCATTAGCGGACCTCGAGGGGACCCAGTACTTC. The encoded protein is CASSSLADLEGTQYF.

The chain uses TRBV7-9 and TRBJ2-7, with 10 bases that match TRBD1. The CDR3 has 15 residues. CDR1 is SEHNR and CDR2 is FQNEAQ in the germline V gene (reference sequence). The J segment lost 4 bases and the V segment lost 5 bases, leaving 8 bases of the junction unmatched. DNA of the CDR3: TGTGCCAGCAGCGCGCAGGGACAGGGGTTGTACGAGCAGTACTTC. Translation gives CASSAQGQGLYEQYF.

This clonotype came up many times. V usage is TRBV12-3 or TRBV12-4 and J usage is TRBJ2-5, with D possibly being TRBD1 (5 bases). V shed 3 bases and J shed 2 bases, with 10 bases lying between them. The CDR3 runs to 14 residues. The CDR3: CASSFFGAQETQYF. The CDR3 nucleotides read TGTGCCAGCAGTTTTTTTGGGGCGCAAGAGACCCAGTACTTC.

The chain couples TRBV7-2 to TRBJ2-7; D is possibly TRBD2 (5 bases). The CDR3 runs to 15 residues. Deletions cut 4 bases from V and 5 bases from J, with 18 bases between. Germline CDR1 reads SGHTA; CDR2 reads FQGNSA. The chain's CDR3 is CASSSYSLGSNEQYF. CDR3 coding DNA: TGTGCCAGCAGCTCCTACTCTTTGGGGAGCAACGAGCAGTACTTC.

The genes are TRBV20-1 and TRBJ2-1; 9 bases are a match to TRBD2. V shed 0 bases and J 1 base; nucleotides not matched to a gene: 16. Germline V gene sequence: CDR1 DFQATT, CDR2 SNEGSKA (reference sequence). The CDR3 is 20 amino acids. DNA for the CDR3: TGCAGTGCTAGAGATCATGGCCTAGCGGGACTAACGACGTCCTACAATGAGCAGTTCTTC. Amino acids: CSARDHGLAGLTTSYNEQFF.

The V call is TRBV6-5, the J call TRBJ1-6, with 7 bases fitting TRBD1. The germline gives CDR1 MNHEY, CDR2 SVGAGI. The CDR3 runs to 15 residues. Germline trimming cut 3 bases from V and 9 bases from J; bases unmatched to any gene: 8. CDR3 DNA: TGTGCCAGCAGTTATCGGACAGGTGCTGCTTCACCCCTCCACTTT. Amino acids: CASSYRTGAASPLHF.

This clonotype was detected only a few times. This rearrangement joins TRBV4-3 to TRBJ2-7; 7 bases map to TRBD2. The trim removed 0 bases at V and 3 bases at J, leaving 5 bases unmatched. In germline, CDR1 is LGHNA, CDR2 YSLEER. The CDR3 has 15 residues. CDR3 amino acids: CASSQDRAGVYEQYF. In nucleotides, the CDR3 is TGCGCCAGCAGCCAAGATCGTGCGGGAGTCTACGAGCAGTACTTC.

There are many counts of this clonotype. The chain couples TRBV29-1 to TRBJ2-2; TRBD2 might be the D (5 bases). Germline V gene data show CDR1 as SQVTM and CDR2 as ANQGSEA. The CDR3 sequence is 14 residues long. The V end lost 3 bases, the J end lost 5 bases, and 13 bases lay between the germline ends. In DNA, the CDR3 is TGCAGCGTTGACCGGGGTATGGGGACCGGGGAGCTGTTTTTT. Translated, it gives CSVDRGMGTGELFF.

This chain joins TRBV27 and TRBJ2-7; perhaps TRBD1 as D (6 bases). Trimming removed 6 bases at V and 2 bases at J, with 17 bases between. The CDR3 is made up of 15 amino acids. The germline gives CDR1 MNHEY, CDR2 SMNVEV (reference sequence). This chain's CDR3 is CASSINRDTAYEQYF. The CDR3 DNA is TGTGCCAGCAGCATTAACCGGGACACCGCCTACGAGCAGTACTTC.

This clonotype was seen a few times. The CDR3 loop reads CASRSRVRAAHSNQPQHF. As DNA, the CDR3 is TGTGCCAGCAGGTCTCGGGTCCGGGCCGCTCATAGCAATCAGCCCCAGCATTTT. The chain combines TRBV6-5 with TRBJ1-5; D is unresolved. V was cut by 6 bases and J by 0 bases, with 21 bases left in between. The length of the CDR3 is 18 residues. In germline, CDR1 is MNHEY, CDR2 SVGAGI.

This clonotype was found a few times. The rearrangement uses TRBV5-1 and TRBJ2-5, with D tentatively TRBD1 (5 bases). Germline-derived CDR1 and CDR2 are SGHRS and YFSETQ. V was shortened by 3 bases and J by 5 bases, with 8 bases between the two germline ends. The CDR3 is 12 residues long. The CDR3 loop is CASSWTKETQYF. The CDR3 DNA is TGCGCCAGCAGCTGGACAAAGGAGACCCAGTACTTC.

The chain employs TRBV6-5 and TRBJ2-7, with D unresolved. Germline CDR1 MNHEY, CDR2 SVGAGI. V was cut by 0 bases and J by 5 bases, with 14 bases left in between. The CDR3 extends over 15 amino acids. CDR3 protein: CASSYSGLPPDEQYF. CDR3 nucleotides: TGTGCCAGCAGTTACTCGGGGTTGCCGCCTGACGAGCAGTACTTC.

The chain has TRBV24-1 and TRBJ1-5, with 9 nucleotides matching TRBD1. Germline V lookup: CDR1 KGHDR, CDR2 SFDVKD. CDR3 length equals 17 residues. Trimming removed 2 bases from V and 0 bases from J; junction bases left unmatched: 4. The DNA of the CDR3 is TGTGCCACCAGTGATTCGCGGACAGGGGATAGCAATCAGCCCCAGCATTTT. It encodes CATSDSRTGDSNQPQHF.